One and the same sample provided the 17 T cell receptor beta chains below, sequenced in a study of spatial heterogeneity in lung cancer. Described time point: sample taken at primary tumor resection. From tumor, nontumor lung or frozen PBMC, whole RNA was taken unsorted for sequencing. TCRdb reprocessed the 5' RACE reads with MiXCR, giving one entry per CDR3 protein. The sample shows approximately 40,000 distinct CDR3 sequences, around 15% of them seen only once. The specimen was PBMCs, collected at surgery. The receptor source for this set is a male donor with early-stage non-small cell lung cancer.

A word on this clonotype: Given the absence of the conserved phenylalanine or tryptophan at the CDR3 end, a read error is likely. The V call is TRBV4-3, the J call TRBJ2-1; 7 nucleotides match TRBD2. Per the germline V gene, CDR1 is LGHNA and CDR2 is YSLEER. The CDR3 covers 17 residues. Trimming at V came to 0 bases and at J to 7 bases, leaving 12 bases not matched to a gene. In nucleotides, the CDR3 is TGCGCCAGCAGCCAAGATCTGGGGGTAGCGGGCAGGAATGAGCAGTTCTCC. This codes for CASSQDLGVAGRNEQFS.

This clonotype showed up just a few times. The rearrangement uses TRBV20-1 and TRBJ1-3; 7 bases agree with TRBD1. Germline V gene sequence: CDR1 DFQATT, CDR2 SNEGSKA (reference sequence). The CDR3 has 15 residues. Losses at the gene ends were 2 bases for V and 4 bases for J; bases not matched to a gene: 8. The CDR3 DNA reads as TGCAGTGCTAGAACAGGGGTATGGCCCGGAAACACCATATATTTT. Protein product: CSARTGVWPGNTIYF.

The V call is TRBV6-2 or TRBV6-3, the J call TRBJ2-7; D gene uncertain. Per germline, CDR1 MNHEY and CDR2 SVGEGT. The CDR3 loop spans 13 amino acids. Trimming pared 4 bases from V and 2 bases from J, leaving 9 bases between. CDR3: CASSFDGPYEQYF. The DNA of the CDR3 is TGTGCCAGCAGTTTCGACGGCCCCTACGAGCAGTACTTC.

With regard to this clonotype: A much more abundant neighbour one base away suggests this may be a read error. The chain uses TRBV4-1 and TRBJ2-7; D unclear. There are 15 residues in the CDR3. Germline V lookup: CDR1 MGHRA, CDR2 YSYEKL. V dropped 5 bases and J dropped 1 base, with 15 bases sitting between them. In nucleotides, the CDR3 is TGCGCCAGCAGCAAAGCTGGTCTAGGATCCTACGAGCAGTACTTC. As protein: CASSKAGLGSYEQYF.

This clonotype was found many times. The V and J genes are TRBV3-1 and TRBJ2-7; 7 bases are a match to TRBD2. Germline V gene data show CDR1 as LGHDT and CDR2 as YNNKEL (reference sequence). Unmatched junction bases numbered 2, after V lost 0 bases and J lost 0 bases. The CDR3 has 15 residues. The CDR3: CASSQEGGPSYEQYF. In nucleotides, the CDR3 is TGTGCCAGCAGCCAAGAGGGAGGGCCCTCCTACGAGCAGTACTTC.

The CDR3 region has the DNA TGTGCCAGCAGTCCCGGGACACCCCCTGAGGGAAACACCATATATTTT. Its protein product is CASSPGTPPEGNTIYF. V is TRBV6-5 and J is TRBJ1-3; D might be TRBD1 (6 bases). CDR3 length equals 16 residues. Trimming took off 5 bases at V and 4 bases at J, with 18 bases between the two ends. Germline V gene sequence: CDR1 MNHEY, CDR2 SVGAGI.

This clonotype occurred a few times. The genes are TRBV5-1 and TRBJ1-4; D is undetermined. The CDR3 covers 15 residues. Germline lookup yields CDR1 SGHRS and CDR2 YFSETQ. Trimming pared 0 bases from V and 5 bases from J, leaving 11 bases between. The CDR3 is CASSLGRGENEKLFF. DNA for the CDR3: TGCGCCAGCAGCTTGGGCCGGGGTGAAAATGAAAAACTGTTTTTT.

The rearrangement links TRBV7-2 to TRBJ2-1; no clear D gene. CDR1 and CDR2 from the germline V gene are SGHTA and FQGNSA. The CDR3 runs 14 residues. V shed 0 bases and J shed 6 bases, with 9 bases lying between them. The CDR3 spells CASSLAGSFNEQFF. DNA for the CDR3: TGTGCCAGCAGCTTAGCGGGCAGCTTCAATGAGCAGTTCTTC.

This chain uses TRBV9 with TRBJ2-7; 8 positions match TRBD1. The CDR3 runs to 14 residues. Per germline, CDR1 SGDLS and CDR2 YYNGEE. Germline trimming cut 3 bases from V and 3 bases from J; bases unmatched to any gene: 5. The CDR3 coding sequence is TGTGCCAGCAGCGCCAACGACAGGGGCTACGAGCAGTACTTC. This translates into CASSANDRGYEQYF. Full variable domain (outside the CDR3, taken from reference TRBV9 and TRBJ2-7): DSGVTQTPKHLITATGQRVTLRCSPRSGDLSVYWYQQSLDQGLQFLIQYYNGEERAKGNILERFSAQQFPDLHSELNLSSLELGDSALYFCASSANDRGYEQYFGPGTRLTVT.

The table lists this clonotype with a few counts. V is TRBV6-1 and J is TRBJ1-4; 8 bases are a match to TRBD1. Unmatched junction bases numbered 7, after V lost 6 bases and J lost 4 bases. The CDR3 sequence is 15 residues long. Germline assignment: CDR1 MNHNS and CDR2 SASEGT. The CDR3 coding sequence is TGTGCCAGCAGCTTCGGACAGGGTCGTAATGAAAAACTGTTTTTT. Translated, it gives CASSFGQGRNEKLFF.

This clonotype has a count of ten or more. The chain employs TRBV2 and TRBJ2-7; TRBD2 might be the D (6 bases). The ends were cut back, 0 bases at V and 6 bases at J, with 18 bases in the middle. This CDR3 is built from 16 residues. Germline CDR1 and CDR2: SNHLY and FYNNEI. The chain's CDR3 is CASSEAPGGPVSEQYF. The CDR3 DNA sequence: TGTGCCAGCAGTGAAGCGCCCGGAGGGCCCGTGAGCGAGCAGTACTTC.

The sample holds many counts of this clonotype. This chain joins TRBV12-3 or TRBV12-4 and TRBJ1-5, with D unclear. Trimming pared 1 base from V and 11 bases from J, leaving 9 bases between. This CDR3 is 12 amino acids long. The chain's CDR3 is CASSLGLGTQHF. The CDR3 DNA reads TGTGCCAGCAGTTTAGGGCTGGGCACCCAGCATTTT.

This clonotype was seen more than once but under ten times. This chain links TRBV25-1 with TRBJ1-1, with D maybe TRBD1 (5 bases). The CDR3 contains 13 residues. The ends were cut back, 5 bases at V and 2 bases at J, with 9 bases in the middle. In germline, CDR1 is MGHDK, CDR2 SYGVNS. CDR3 DNA: TGTGCCAGCAGTCGGGGGGGTAACACTGAAGCTTTCTTT. Amino acids: CASSRGGNTEAFF.

The table lists this clonotype with a few counts. V gene TRBV24-1 combines with J gene TRBJ1-5, with no clear D. From germline, CDR1 is KGHDR and CDR2 SFDVKD. V was trimmed by 9 bases and J by 4 bases, leaving 12 bases between them. The CDR3 is 13 amino acids. In DNA, the CDR3 is TGTGCCACCTGCGACGGGTTTAATCAGCCCCAGCATTTT. Protein sequence: CATCDGFNQPQHF.

Only a few counts were recorded for this clonotype. V usage is TRBV27 and J usage is TRBJ2-1, with 10 bases aligning to TRBD2. The CDR3 has 15 residues. Germline loops: CDR1 MNHEY, CDR2 SMNVEV (reference sequence). V dropped 4 bases and J dropped 4; count of bases not matched to a gene: 4. For the CDR3, the DNA is TGTGCCAGCAGTTCCCGGACTAGCGGATACAATGAGCAGTTCTTC. This gives the protein CASSSRTSGYNEQFF.

The CDR3 DNA follows: TGTGCTAGTGCCCCAGGGCTTAGCCCCTACAATGAGCAGTTCTTC. Translating gives CASAPGLSPYNEQFF. This rearrangement joins TRBV12-5 to TRBJ2-1; D perhaps matches TRBD1 (5 bases). CDR1 and CDR2 from the germline V gene are LGHNT and FRNRAP. The ends were cut back, 7 bases at V and 2 bases at J, with 15 bases in the middle. This CDR3 region has 15 residues.

CDR3 nucleotides: TGTGCCAGCAGCTTGGCGGCGGGAGGGGATCAAGAGACCCAGTACTTC. Amino acids: CASSLAAGGDQETQYF. This rearrangement joins TRBV5-6 to TRBJ2-5; TRBD2 matches at 9 bases. The CDR3 length is 16 residues. In germline, CDR1 is SGHDT, CDR2 YYEEEE. The V gene end was trimmed by 0 bases and the J gene end by 2 bases; junction bases not matched to a gene: 5.